This entry is about one T cell receptor (beta chain). Its antigen remains unknown. UMIs were attached via template switching, each with a 6-nucleotide sample barcode. TCRdb derives one entry per CDR3 protein from the 5' RACE reads, leaving out DNA. This table holds a few hundred thousand distinct CDR3 sequences. These data are taken from a study of monozygotic twins with inflammatory bowel disease. General study results and limits: Part of the variability in patient repertoires may have come from differing immunosuppressive treatments. Sharing of clonotypes with others was lower in IBD patients than in healthy twins, and this was especially so with disease activity.

The CDR3 has 13 amino acids. The germline V gene has CDR1 SQVTM and CDR2 ANQGSEA. The specimen was blood. The chain has TRBV29-1 and TRBJ2-7. This TCR came from a human donor with ulcerative colitis or Crohn's disease, or a healthy co-twin of an affected twin (not recorded which). Here the CDR3 reads CSVEARYSYEQYF.